This TCR beta chain stems from a study of T cells in Graves' hyperthyroidism and ophthalmopathy (dated by TCRdb to the late 2010s). Looking at the study overall: Peripheral blood was collected at initial diagnosis, before any treatment. TCR V-J signatures able to tell the groups apart were searched for in a discovery cohort of about a hundred patients, of whom approximately 40 had Graves' ophthalmopathy and under 65 had stable Graves' hyperthyroidism. An independent validation cohort of fewer than 20 hyperthyroidism patients and about 15 patients who later progressed to ophthalmopathy tested prospective prediction of ophthalmopathy. The 75 to 100 discovery patients were divided at random into training and test sets in a 7:3 ratio. In addition, the study compared T-cell repertoires in thyroid tissue and in blood from six Graves' hyperthyroidism patients. After blood sampling, hyperthyroidism patients were treated with methimazole at a starting dose of 30 mg daily, and ophthalmopathy patients were treated with high-dose intravenous methylprednisolone. According to the paper, TCR Vbeta CDR3 sequencing was carried out on approximately 140 peripheral blood samples, which came from approximately 43 ophthalmopathy, about 75 hyperthyroidism and approximately 17 progressor patients.

This clonotype was recorded at least ten times. Which antigen it targets is not known. No quality values exist for individual bases; no much larger clone is one base distant. Spanning cysteine to phenylalanine, the CDR3 consists of 15 amino acids. The DNA shown is the 45-base CDR3, in frame from base 1. V gives up 3 bases and J gives up 2 bases, and the segment between their germline ends measures 12 bases. CDR1 and CDR2, looked up from the germline V gene, are KGHSH and LQKENI. Moderately to severely active disease, a Clinical Activity Score of at least 3, a NOSPECS grade of at least 4, and a duration under 3 months were present in ophthalmopathy patients. Any patient with an uncontrolled infection, another autoimmune disease, pregnancy or lactation was excluded. Clinical symptoms, serum thyroxine and TRAb, thyroid ultrasound, and orbital computed tomography formed the basis for the diagnoses. Ficoll-Paque density gradient centrifugation was used to isolate PBMCs from around 10 ml of fresh peripheral blood. Total RNA was extracted using Trizol reagent, and RNA quality was assessed on an Agilent 2100 Bioanalyzer.

The TCR beta CDR3 regions were amplified from RNA transcripts. For the first round of RT-PCR on the TCR CDR3, the HTBI primer set was used together with the Qiagen OneStep RT-PCR kit. A second multiplex PCR round built the libraries, followed by size selection and purification. The libraries were sequenced on an Illumina HiSeq2000 using paired-end 100 bp reads. In the authors' own workflow: SOAPnuke was used to process the raw data, throwing out any read that contained adapters or uncalled bases, had a mean Phred below 15, or lacked an exact constant-primer or identifier match. COPE v1.2.5 was used to merge high-quality paired reads, and clonotypes were defined as unique nucleotide sequences. MiTCR v1.1 was used to align clonotypes to the IMGT TRBV, TRBD and TRBJ reference segments. Only V-J combinations with frequency above 0.0001, covering about 99% of repertoires, were analysed. The TCS score was defined as the ratio of F50 (clonal expansion) to E x V (chaos), calculated using BLOSUM62-based TCRdist between CDR3 peptides within each V-J. Welch's t-statistics and random forest reduced 450 to 600 V-J features to 13, which were used in a naive Bayes classifier (R e1071). TCRdb reanalyzed the raw reads on its own, using fastp at Q25 for trimming and MiXCR for clone calling, and kept in-frame beta chains. Every CDR3 protein is listed once, alongside the most common genes and DNA of its rows. The V and J calls follow TCRdb's processing rather than the paper's. Across this sample there are roughly 640,000 distinct CDR3 sequences, with 16% seen only once. The ten largest make up about 3.5% of the sample.

Summary of the overall study and its limitations: Most expanded thyroid clonotypes (frequency above 0.001) were also detected in blood, suggesting blood repertoires may reflect thyroid immune responses. No statistical method was used to fix the sample size in advance, and group allocation was not hidden from the investigators. In validation, the model predicted progression to ophthalmopathy a median of around 6.5 months before onset, with about 67% sensitivity and nearly 75% specificity. A model built on a 13 V-J signature distinguished ophthalmopathy from stable hyperthyroidism, reaching around 88% sensitivity and under 84% specificity in cross-validation and 80%/75% in testing.

Sequencing was carried out using blood. This TCR came from a woman aged 40 to 49 with Graves' ophthalmopathy. The chain joins TRBV18 to TRBJ2-3; a weak D assignment points to TRBD2 (6 bases agree). CDR3 protein: CASSPAGRTTDTQYF. The sequence in DNA is TGTGCCAGCTCACCGGCGGGGAGGACCACAGATACGCAGTATTTT.